This is a list of T cell receptor beta chains from one sample in a study of T cell repertoires in cytomegalovirus infection. From the reads, TCRdb called clonotypes with MiXCR, one entry per CDR3 protein. The table includes about 530,000 distinct CDR3 sequences, around 27% detected once. What was sequenced was PBMCs. The receptors were sampled from a human donor in good health (CMV status not recorded). Some clones in this sample may be carry-over from other donors' samples. The CDR3 runs from the conserved cysteine through the conserved F or W. A D gene is named only where the DNA matches it firmly. Not all rows give a size; the values are once, few, many and, for expanded clones, a class.

V: TRBV2
D: NA
size: NA
J: TRBJ1-2
CDR3: CASSVGQRGGGYTF
DNA: TGTGCCAGCAGCGTTGGACAAAGAGGAGGTGGCTACACCTTC

V: TRBV7-9
D: NA
size: many
J: TRBJ2-1
CDR3: CASSPASGSGKGRATNEQFF
DNA: TGTGCCAGCAGCCCCGCATCAGGTTCGGGTAAGGGCCGGGCCACCAATGAGCAGTTCTTC

V: TRBV9
D: TRBD1
size: once
J: TRBJ1-6
CDR3: CASSGGQGYSPLHF
DNA: TGTGCCAGCAGCGGAGGACAGGGATACTCACCCCTCCACTTT

V: TRBV5-1
D: NA
size: NA
J: TRBJ2-2
CDR3: CASSLGARRTGELFF
DNA: TGCGCCAGCAGCTTGGGGGCACGGAGGACCGGGGAGCTGTTTTTT

V: TRBV6-5
D: TRBD1
size: NA
J: TRBJ2-6
CDR3: CASRPGQGPWGGANVLTF
DNA: TGTGCCAGCAGGCCAGGACAGGGCCCTTGGGGGGGGGCCAACGTCCTGACTTTC

V: TRBV19
D: NA
size: few
J: TRBJ1-2
CDR3: CASRNAVINYGYTF
DNA: TGTGCCAGTAGGAACGCGGTAATAAACTATGGCTACACCTTC

V: TRBV5-5
D: NA
size: NA
J: TRBJ1-1
CDR3: CASSFSPSPNTEAFF
DNA: TGTGCCAGCAGCTTTTCTCCCAGCCCCAACACTGAAGCTTTCTTT

V: TRBV29-1
D: NA
size: few
J: TRBJ1-1
CDR3: CSAGSRAQDAEAFF
DNA: TGCAGCGCAGGTAGTAGGGCCCAAGACGCTGAAGCTTTCTTT

V: TRBV5-1
D: TRBD1
size: NA
J: TRBJ2-1
CDR3: CASSPGQGRWDEQFF
DNA: TGCGCCAGCAGCCCCGGACAGGGGAGATGGGATGAGCAGTTCTTC

V: TRBV7-6
D: NA
size: many
J: TRBJ2-4
CDR3: CASSPIAGAKNIQYF
DNA: TGTGCCAGCAGCCCTATCGCAGGGGCCAAAAACATTCAGTACTTC

V: TRBV5-4
D: TRBD2
size: NA
J: TRBJ2-1
CDR3: CASSLAGGEQTYNEQFF
DNA: TGTGCCAGCAGCTTGGCCGGGGGGGAGCAAACCTACAATGAGCAGTTCTTC